Listed below are T cell receptor beta chains from one sample, sequenced in a study of blood T cell repertoires in COVID-19. This table comes from immunoSEQ multiplex PCR, and its TCRdb copy is limited to in-frame clones, with some not included. Of 270,000 or so clones listed, approximately 89% are singletons. Sequencing input: peripheral blood. Receptors originate from a man aged 40-55 years with active or convalescent COVID-19. The CDR3 runs from the conserved cysteine through the conserved F or W. The D gene is left open where the match is weak. Size is omitted from some rows. Given values are once, few, many or a class for expanded clones.

D gene	CDR3 length	clone size	V gene	J gene	CDR3 protein	CDR3 DNA
TRBD2	15	few	TRBV11-2	TRBJ2-7	CASSSVAGGVYEQYF	TGTGCCAGCAGCTCAGTAGCGGGAGGGGTTTACGAGCAGTACTTC
TRBD1	19	.	TRBV19	TRBJ1-4	CASSIRMVGGTGVGEKLFF	TGTGCCAGTAGTATTCGGATGGTCGGGGGGACAGGGGTTGGCGAAAAACTGTTTTTT
.	16	.	TRBV6-1	TRBJ1-3	CASSATTGFAGNTIYF	TGTGCCAGCAGTGCCACGACAGGCTTCGCTGGAAACACCATATATTTT
.	14	.	TRBV15	TRBJ2-4	CATSSGVDENIQYF	TGTGCCACCAGCTCGGGGGTGGACGAAAACATTCAGTACTTC
TRBD2	16	.	TRBV9	TRBJ2-2	CASSAHLAGDTGELFF	TGTGCCAGCAGCGCCCATCTAGCGGGAGACACCGGGGAGCTGTTTTTT
TRBD1	15	.	TRBV2	TRBJ2-2	CASSEAGQGAGELFF	TGTGCCAGCAGTGAAGCTGGACAGGGTGCCGGGGAGCTGTTTTTT
TRBD1	15	once	TRBV19	TRBJ2-7	CASSIETGMTYEQYF	TGTGCCAGTAGTATAGAGACAGGGATGACCTACGAGCAGTACTTC
TRBD1	16	.	TRBV10-2	TRBJ1-1	CATTRFDRESNTEAFF	TGCGCCACCACCCGATTCGACAGGGAATCCAACACTGAAGCTTTCTTT
.	13	.	TRBV24-1	TRBJ2-7	CATSELSFYEQYF	TGTGCCACCAGTGAGCTCAGTTTCTACGAGCAGTACTTC
.	15	.	TRBV7-3	TRBJ1-1	CASSLERGLRTEAFF	TGTGCCAGCAGCTTAGAAAGGGGATTGAGGACTGAAGCTTTCTTT
.	14	.	TRBV5-1	TRBJ1-1	CASSQEEGVTEAFF	TGCGCCAGCAGCCAGGAAGAGGGCGTCACTGAAGCTTTCTTT
.	14	.	TRBV27	TRBJ2-6	CASSHSSGANVLTF	TGTGCCAGCAGTCACAGCTCTGGGGCCAACGTCCTGACTTTC
TRBD1	15	.	TRBV18	TRBJ2-5	CASSPPRQGTETQYF	TGTGCCAGCTCACCCCCTCGACAGGGGACAGAGACCCAGTACTTC
TRBD2	14	.	TRBV5-6	TRBJ2-7	CASIRWGGAYEQYF	TGTGCCAGCATTCGGTGGGGGGGAGCCTACGAGCAGTACTTC
TRBD1	14	.	TRBV6-5	TRBJ2-2	CASLGGQAKGELFF	TGTGCCAGCCTAGGGGGCCAGGCAAAAGGGGAGCTGTTTTTT
TRBD1	13	once	TRBV30	TRBJ1-2	CAWSKRTGNGYTF	TGTGCCTGGAGTAAGCGGACAGGAAATGGCTACACCTTC
.	15	.	TRBV11-1	TRBJ2-1	CASSLARTAYNEQFF	TGTGCCAGCAGCTTAGCGCGGACAGCCTACAATGAGCAGTTCTTC
.	12	.	TRBV30	TRBJ2-7	CAWRPGPYEQYF	TGTGCCTGGAGGCCAGGGCCCTACGAGCAGTACTTC
TRBD2	16	.	TRBV7-8	TRBJ2-3	CASSVWGRAGADTQYF	TGTGCCAGCAGCGTCTGGGGGCGAGCGGGAGCGGATACGCAGTATTTT
TRBD1	18	once	TRBV5-1	TRBJ2-5	CASSSHPPGQASQETQYF	TGCGCCAGCAGCTCACATCCGCCGGGACAGGCTAGCCAAGAGACCCAGTACTTC
TRBD2	14	.	TRBV5-1	TRBJ2-1	CASSLAVSYNEQFF	TGCGCCAGCAGCCTAGCGGTTTCCTACAATGAGCAGTTCTTC
TRBD1	16	.	TRBV10-2	TRBJ1-1	CASGIQGDGGNTEAFF	TGCGCCAGCGGCATACAGGGGGACGGGGGGAACACTGAAGCTTTCTTT
TRBD1	16	once	TRBV11-1	TRBJ2-1	CASSPRDRGRLNEQFF	TGTGCCAGCAGCCCCCGGGACAGGGGCAGATTAAATGAGCAGTTCTTC
TRBD1	15	.	TRBV5-1	TRBJ1-1	CASSPGTGGPVEAFF	TGCGCCAGCAGCCCAGGGACAGGGGGTCCGGTTGAAGCTTTCTTT
TRBD1	12	.	TRBV20-1	TRBJ1-2	CSASRQGRSYTF	TGCAGTGCTAGTCGACAGGGACGGAGCTACACCTTC
.	13	.	TRBV9	TRBJ2-7	CASSGENVYEQYF	TGTGCCAGCAGCGGGGAGAATGTCTACGAGCAGTACTTC
TRBD1	14	.	TRBV11-2	TRBJ1-4	CASSLTGTGEKLFF	TGTGCCAGCAGCTTGACAGGGACTGGCGAAAAACTGTTTTTT
.	16	once	TRBV5-1	TRBJ1-2	CASSLGLSSSGYGYTF	TGCGCCAGCAGCTTGGGACTATCATCCTCTGGCTATGGCTACACCTTC
TRBD2	17	.	TRBV5-1	TRBJ2-6	CASSRTSGRGGANVLTF	TGCGCCAGCAGCCGGACTAGCGGGAGGGGTGGGGCCAACGTCCTGACTTTC
.	12	.	TRBV19	TRBJ2-5	CASSITGETQYF	TGTGCCAGTAGTATAACAGGGGAGACCCAGTACTTC
.	14	.	TRBV9	TRBJ1-2	CASSVESGNYGYTF	TGTGCCAGCAGCGTAGAGTCAGGAAACTATGGCTACACCTTC
.	16	.	TRBV11-3	TRBJ2-1	CASSPSGESSYNEQFF	TGTGCCAGCAGCCCTTCCGGGGAGAGCTCCTACAATGAGCAGTTCTTC
.	16	.	TRBV6-2/TRBV6-3	TRBJ2-7	CASSRHSRGTPGEQYF	TGTGCCAGCAGTCGGCACTCTCGGGGTACCCCCGGCGAGCAGTACTTC
TRBD1	17	.	TRBV7-9	TRBJ1-1	CASSPEPWTGGGTEAFF	TGTGCCAGCAGCCCCGAGCCCTGGACAGGGGGTGGTACTGAAGCTTTCTTT
.	13	.	TRBV24-1	TRBJ2-5	CATSAADSETQYF	TGTGCCACCAGTGCTGCGGACAGTGAGACCCAGTACTTC
TRBD1	13	once	TRBV10-3	TRBJ1-4	CAIRDRENEKLFF	TGTGCCATCAGGGACAGGGAGAATGAAAAACTGTTTTTT
.	16	.	TRBV9	TRBJ1-1	CASSVAAGEFNTEAFF	TGTGCCAGCAGCGTAGCGGCAGGGGAGTTTAACACTGAAGCTTTCTTT
TRBD1	15	.	TRBV19	TRBJ2-1	CASRSTGVSYNEQFF	TGTGCCAGTCGATCAACAGGGGTCTCCTACAATGAGCAGTTCTTC
.	13	once	TRBV7-3	TRBJ1-1	CASSSRVGTEAFF	TGTGCCAGCAGCTCCAGGGTGGGCACTGAAGCTTTCTTT
.	16	once	TRBV5-1	TRBJ2-5	CASSFGRTALGETQYF	TGCGCCAGCAGCTTCGGGCGGACCGCACTAGGGGAGACCCAGTACTTC